The clone carrying this T cell receptor (beta chain) was found once. Germline CDR1 is SGHDT and CDR2 is YYEEEE. The CDR3 is 15 amino acids. With 2 bases clipped from V and 2 bases from J, the junction kept 3 bases outside the gene matches. Clones were read by immunoSEQ multiplex PCR, and TCRdb kept only the in-frame ones, dropping some. The table shows about 100,000 clones, with 75% to 90% occurring only once. This sample stems from a study of blood T cell repertoires in COVID-19. Sequencing used peripheral blood. This clonotype was obtained from a man aged 55 to 70 with acute or convalescent COVID-19. V is TRBV5-6 and J is TRBJ2-3; 9 nucleotides agree with TRBD2. The CDR3 here is CASSFIAGVTDTQYF. CDR3 DNA sequence: TGTGCCAGCAGCTTCATAGCGGGAGTCACAGATACGCAGTATTTT.